In its sample, the clone carrying this T cell receptor (beta chain) was seen a few times. No antigen is known for it. This entry is derived from a study of CD8 T cells in ankylosing spondylitis. Study-level results: Reports say disease-linked clones showed up significantly more in matched ankylosing spondylitis synovial fluid. One TCR beta motif, made up of fewer than 10 highly homologous variants, appeared characteristic of ankylosing spondylitis blood. Peripheral blood samples showed relatively rare disease-linked clones, and these clones were CD8+. Some of the motif variants had earlier been found in reactive arthritis patients' fluid and blood.

V was cut by 6 bases and J by 9 bases, with 15 bases left in between. The CDR3 totals 12 residues. Germline V gives CDR1 SQVTM, CDR2 ANQGSEA. Researchers built TCR beta libraries using quantitative 5'-RACE with molecular barcodes. From the 5' RACE reads, TCRdb called clonotypes with MiXCR, one entry per CDR3 protein. The sample contains 200,000 to 250,000 distinct CDR3 sequences, about 17% of which appear only once. The sequencing input was blood, either unsorted or a sorted T cell fraction (not recorded which). The TCR was taken from a male donor with ankylosing spondylitis. The chain uses TRBV29-1 and TRBJ2-1; a weak D match, TRBD2 (6 bases). Here the CDR3 DNA reads TGCAGCGTCCCCAGTAGCGGTAGTGAGCAGTTCTTC. It codes for CSVPSSGSEQFF.